Listed here are 29 T cell receptor beta chains from one sample, sequenced in a study of T-cell memory formation after mild COVID-19. A single record per CDR3 protein comes from TCRdb applying MiXCR to the 5' RACE reads. The sample lists approximately 300,000 distinct CDR3 sequences, 15% to 20% occurring once. Material: PBMCs or a T cell subset sorted from them (not recorded which). The receptors come from a man younger than 35 who had mild COVID-19 (a few samples of this study predate the infection). Cell type and time point are not known.

The chain joins TRBV29-1 to TRBJ2-7; D could derive from TRBD1 or TRBD2 (7 bases each). The CDR3 has 13 residues. V was cut by 7 bases and J by 6 bases, with 19 bases left in between. Per the germline V gene, CDR1 is SQVTM and CDR2 is ANQGSEA. The CDR3 here is CSAWGRGRPEQYF. CDR3 nucleotides: TGCAGCGCCTGGGGGAGGGGGCGCCCCGAGCAGTACTTC.

This clonotype turned up a few times. This chain connects TRBV27 to TRBJ2-3; D possibly corresponds to TRBD2 (5 bases). Trimming pared 6 bases from V and 5 bases from J, leaving 6 bases between. CDR3 length: 11 amino acids. CDR1 and CDR2 (germline): MNHEY, SMNVEV (reference sequence). The DNA of the CDR3 is TGTGCCAGCAGCCGGGAAGATACGCAGTATTTT. It specifies CASSREDTQYF.

This clonotype was counted a few times. V is TRBV7-2 and J is TRBJ2-1; maybe TRBD1 (5 bases). The germline V gene encodes CDR1 SGHTA and CDR2 FQGNSA. CDR3 length: 12 residues. V gave up 4 bases and J gave up 10 bases, with 11 bases separating them. The chain's CDR3 is CASSSGFFEQFF. The CDR3 bases are TGTGCCAGCAGCTCAGGGTTTTTCGAGCAGTTCTTC.

The chain employs TRBV7-9 and TRBJ1-6; D perhaps matches TRBD1 (5 bases). The CDR3 covers 14 residues. The germline V and J ends were trimmed by 6 bases and 10 bases, with 16 bases remaining between them. Germline V gene data show CDR1 as SEHNR and CDR2 as FQNEAQ (reference sequence). CDR3 bases: TGTGCCAGCAGAGATTCCGGGGGTCGGTCACCCCTCCACTTT. Its translation is CASRDSGGRSPLHF.

This clonotype occurred many times. CDR3 sequence (DNA): TGCAGTGCTCCGACCATAGCGGGCGGCTACGAGCAGTACGTC. Its protein is CSAPTIAGGYEQYV. The chain is built from TRBV20-1 and TRBJ2-7; 7 bases match TRBD2. V was clipped by 5 bases and J by 3 bases; unmatched bases: 10. Germline values: CDR1 DFQATT, CDR2 SNEGSKA (reference sequence). There are 14 residues in the CDR3.

CDR3 loop: CASSLRKGANNEQFF. DNA for the CDR3: TGTGCCAGCAGCTTACGAAAGGGGGCTAACAATGAGCAGTTCTTC. The chain combines TRBV7-2 with TRBJ2-1; 7 bases map to TRBD1. V lost 2 bases to trimming and J lost 5 bases; unmatched junction nucleotides: 6. This CDR3 has 15 amino acids. Germline V lookup: CDR1 SGHTA, CDR2 FQGNSA.

The rearrangement uses TRBV28 and TRBJ2-7; D may correspond to TRBD1 or TRBD2 (5 bases each). This CDR3 region has 14 residues. Trimming removed 6 bases from V and 2 bases from J, with 14 bases in between. Germline V gene sequence: CDR1 MDHEN, CDR2 SYDVKM. CDR3 in amino acids: CASSSPGHTYEQYV. The CDR3, as DNA: TGTGCCAGCAGCTCCCCGGGGCACACCTACGAGCAGTACGTC.

This clonotype was counted many times. This chain links TRBV5-1 with TRBJ2-1; perhaps TRBD2 as D (6 bases). Germline-derived CDR1 and CDR2 are SGHRS and YFSETQ. V shed 0 bases and J shed 8 bases, with 15 bases lying between them. CDR3 size: 15 residues. The CDR3 region has the DNA TGCGCCAGCAGCTTGGAAGTGAAACCGGGAGATGAGCAGTTCTTC. It is translated as CASSLEVKPGDEQFF.

The rearrangement uses TRBV5-1 and TRBJ2-2; D remains unclear. Germline-derived CDR1 and CDR2 are SGHRS and YFSETQ. The CDR3 extends over 15 amino acids. Trimming stripped 4 bases from V and 4 bases from J, with 14 bases between. CDR3 sequence reads: CASSLRRMGTGELFF. The CDR3 DNA reads TGCGCCAGCAGCCTACGAAGAATGGGCACCGGGGAGCTGTTTTTT.

This clonotype was observed at least ten times. V usage is TRBV7-9 and J usage is TRBJ2-5; no firm D call. Trimming shortened V by 6 bases and J by 3 bases, and 8 bases separated the two germline ends. Germline V gene sequence: CDR1 SEHNR, CDR2 FQNEAQ (reference sequence). The CDR3 is made up of 12 amino acids. The CDR3 sequence is CASSRAEETQYF. The CDR3 coding sequence is TGTGCCAGCAGTCGGGCAGAAGAGACCCAGTACTTC. Full variable domain (rest looked up from reference TRBV7-9 and TRBJ2-5): DTGVSQNPRHKITKRGQNVTFRCDPISEHNRLYWYRQTLGQGPEFLTYFQNEAQLEKSRLLSDRFSAERPKGSFSTLEIQRTEQGDSAMYLCASSRAEETQYFGPGTRLLVL.

This clonotype occurred a few times. The chain couples TRBV20-1 to TRBJ1-2, with D uncertain. The V end was cut by 1 base, the J end by 5 bases, with 11 bases between. The CDR3 is 13 amino acids. Germline-derived CDR1 and CDR2 are DFQATT and SNEGSKA (reference sequence). The chain's CDR3 is CSARASKNYGYTF. CDR3 nucleotides: TGCAGTGCTAGAGCCAGCAAGAATTATGGCTACACCTTC.

There are a few counts of this clonotype. The chain employs TRBV5-1 and TRBJ2-1; 10 nucleotides agree with TRBD2. CDR1 SGHRS and CDR2 YFSETQ come from the germline V gene. There are 15 residues in the CDR3. The V segment lost 1 base and the J segment 7 bases; nucleotides outside the gene matches: 5. The CDR3 here is CASSLFPAGGNEQFF. The CDR3 DNA sequence: TGCGCCAGCAGCTTGTTTCCAGCGGGGGGGAATGAGCAGTTCTTC.

This clonotype was seen only a few times. For the CDR3, the DNA is TGTGCCAGCAGTGTCGGCAGCGGGGGGCCCGGGGAGCTGTTTTTT. Translation: CASSVGSGGPGELFF. The V gene is TRBV2, the J gene TRBJ2-2; 9 bases agree with TRBD2. With 4 bases clipped from V and 6 bases from J, the junction kept 6 bases outside the gene matches. CDR3 length: 15 amino acids. Per germline, CDR1 SNHLY and CDR2 FYNNEI.

This clonotype was counted only a few times. The chain carries TRBV5-1 and TRBJ2-3; TRBD2 matches at 11 bases. The CDR3 runs to 15 residues. V gave up 1 base and J gave up 6 bases; unmatched junction bases: 4. From germline, CDR1 is SGHRS and CDR2 YFSETQ. The CDR3 DNA reads as TGCGCCAGCAGCTTGTTGGCTAGCGGGGGGGATACGCAGTATTTT. This codes for CASSLLASGGDTQYF. Full variable domain (rest looked up from reference TRBV5-1 and TRBJ2-3): KAGVTQTPRYLIKTRGQQVTLSCSPISGHRSVSWYQQTPGQGLQFLFEYFSETQRNKGNFPGRFSGRQFSNSRSEMNVSTLELGDSALYLCASSLLASGGDTQYFGPGTRLTVL.

The chain couples TRBV20-1 to TRBJ2-7; either TRBD1 or TRBD2 may fit D (6 bases each). V gave up 3 bases and J gave up 0 bases, with 9 bases separating them. CDR3 length equals 13 residues. In germline, CDR1 is DFQATT, CDR2 SNEGSKA (reference sequence). This CDR3 reads CSASRGHSYEQYF. The CDR3 DNA reads TGCAGTGCTAGTCGGGGGCACTCCTACGAGCAGTACTTC.

The chain links TRBV15 to TRBJ1-2; weak D call: TRBD1 (5 bases). Germline-derived CDR1 and CDR2 are LNHNV and YYDKDF (reference sequence). The CDR3 runs 16 residues. The V end lost 0 bases, the J end lost 2 bases, and 13 bases lay between the germline ends. The CDR3, as DNA: TGTGCCACCAGCAGAGAGGGTATAGGGGTCAACTATGGCTACACCTTC. Protein sequence: CATSREGIGVNYGYTF.

V is TRBV2 and J is TRBJ2-4; 9 nucleotides line up with TRBD1. After removal of 2 bases from V and 9 bases from J, the junction contained 14 bases not matched to a gene. This CDR3 has 17 amino acids. Germline values: CDR1 SNHLY, CDR2 FYNNEI. The CDR3 is CASSERDRVFKGGIQYF. The CDR3 nucleotides read TGTGCCAGCAGTGAACGGGACAGGGTTTTTAAGGGAGGCATTCAGTACTTC.

This clonotype appeared a few times. This chain links TRBV20-1 with TRBJ2-7; 9 nucleotides line up with TRBD1. After removal of 1 base from V and 3 bases from J, the junction contained 4 bases not matched to a gene. The CDR3 has 14 amino acids. Germline loops: CDR1 DFQATT, CDR2 SNEGSKA (reference sequence). The CDR3 DNA reads as TGCAGTGCTAGAGGGGGGACAGGGTACTACGAGCAGTACTTC. This encodes CSARGGTGYYEQYF.

This clonotype appeared a few times. The rearrangement joins TRBV29-1 to TRBJ2-2; D is possibly TRBD1 or TRBD2 (5 bases each). The CDR3 loop spans 13 amino acids. Trimming took 7 bases from V and 4 from J, leaving 13 bases between them. Germline V gene sequence: CDR1 SQVTM, CDR2 ANQGSEA. The CDR3 DNA is TGCAGCGGAATCAGGGACGGCACCGGGGAGCTGTTTTTT. It codes for CSGIRDGTGELFF.

This clonotype occurred a few times. The rearrangement joins TRBV4-1 to TRBJ2-7; D gene unclear. The length of the CDR3 is 13 residues. With 1 base removed from V and 3 bases from J, the gap between germline ends came to 7 bases. Germline loops: CDR1 MGHRA, CDR2 YSYEKL. The CDR3 nucleotides are TGCGCCAGCAGCCAAGCCACAAACTACGAGCAGTACGTC. The encoded protein is CASSQATNYEQYV.

A few counts support this clonotype. The rearrangement joins TRBV11-2 to TRBJ2-1; perhaps TRBD2 as D (6 bases). The CDR3 consists of 16 residues. Between the trimmed V and J ends, which lost 5 bases and 3 bases, there was a span of 17 bases. The germline V gene has CDR1 SGHAT and CDR2 FQNNGV. The CDR3 DNA follows: TGTGCCAGCAGCCCCTTGCGAGCGGGTTACTACAATGAGCAGTTCTTC. This gives the protein CASSPLRAGYYNEQFF.

This chain links TRBV6-1 with TRBJ1-1; D is unclear. With 8 bases removed from V and 5 bases from J, the gap between germline ends came to 18 bases. Germline V gene lookup returns CDR1 MNHNS and CDR2 SASEGT. The CDR3 is 14 residues long. The chain's CDR3 is CASFWGLGGTEAFF. CDR3 coding DNA: TGTGCCAGCTTTTGGGGTTTAGGCGGAACTGAAGCTTTCTTT.

This clonotype was recorded a few times. The chain couples TRBV15 to TRBJ1-6, with D perhaps matching TRBD1 (5 bases). Germline loops: CDR1 LNHNV, CDR2 YYDKDF (reference sequence). The CDR3 covers 15 residues. Trimming removed 0 bases at V and 6 bases at J, with 9 bases between. CDR3 loop: CATSRDRAANSPLHF. The DNA for the CDR3 is TGTGCCACCAGCAGAGACAGGGCCGCTAATTCACCCCTCCACTTT.

This chain joins TRBV27 and TRBJ1-2; D call uncertain. This CDR3 has 14 amino acids. Trimming removed 4 bases from V and 0 bases from J, with 9 bases in between. Looked up from germline, CDR1 is MNHEY and CDR2 is SMNVEV (reference sequence). The CDR3 loop reads CASSYRFANYGYTF. The CDR3 nucleotides read TGTGCCAGCAGTTACAGATTTGCTAACTATGGCTACACCTTC.

This clonotype appeared a few times. The J gene is TRBJ1-1, the V gene TRBV12-5; D may be TRBD1 (5 bases). Trimming left V 5 bases short and J 4 bases short, with 14 bases between. This CDR3 has 14 amino acids. Germline V gene sequence: CDR1 LGHNT, CDR2 FRNRAP. DNA of the CDR3: TGTGCTAGTGGTCCCACGCCAGGGCTCACTGAAGCTTTCTTT. It is translated as CASGPTPGLTEAFF.

The DNA for the CDR3 is TGTGCCAGCAGCGGACGGACAGGGGTAGATAATCAGCCCCAGCATTTT. It specifies CASSGRTGVDNQPQHF. The chain combines TRBV7-8 with TRBJ1-5; 9 bases align to TRBD1. V dropped 5 bases and J dropped 4; count of bases not matched to a gene: 9. The CDR3 sequence is 16 residues long. CDR1 SGHVS and CDR2 FQNEAQ come from the germline V gene. Looking up the rest from reference TRBV7-8 and TRBJ1-5 gives the full variable domain: GAGVSQSPRYKVAKRGQDVALRCDPISGHVSLFWYQQALGQGPEFLTYFQNEAQLDKSGLPSDRFFAERPEGSVSTLKIQRTQQEDSAVYLCASSGRTGVDNQPQHFGDGTRLSIL.

CDR3 DNA: TGTGCCAGCACAGGGGTCTCCTCTGGGGCCAACGTCCTGACTTTC. This encodes CASTGVSSGANVLTF. The J gene is TRBJ2-6, the V gene TRBV6-5; TRBD1 might be the D (6 bases). Germline assignment: CDR1 MNHEY and CDR2 SVGAGI. The CDR3 runs 15 residues. V lost 7 bases, J lost 0 bases, and 10 bases lay in between.

CDR3 nucleotide sequence: TGTGCCAGCAGCCCCCGGACAGGTGGGGTGGGGGAGACCCAGTACTTC. Its protein product is CASSPRTGGVGETQYF. This chain links TRBV13 with TRBJ2-5; 7 bases are a match to TRBD1. CDR1 is PRHDT and CDR2 is FYEKMQ in the germline V gene (reference sequence). The CDR3 sequence is 16 residues long. V gave up 5 bases and J gave up 5 bases; unmatched junction bases: 14.

This clonotype has more than one count but fewer than ten. The chain couples TRBV5-1 to TRBJ2-1; no firm D call. CDR1 and CDR2 from the germline V gene are SGHRS and YFSETQ. The CDR3 consists of 12 residues. V lost 1 base and J 8 bases, leaving 7 bases between the germline ends. The CDR3 spells CASSLRWDEQFF. CDR3 DNA sequence: TGCGCCAGCAGCTTGAGGTGGGATGAGCAGTTCTTC. The complete variable domain, with remaining parts taken from reference TRBV5-1 and TRBJ2-1, reads KAGVTQTPRYLIKTRGQQVTLSCSPISGHRSVSWYQQTPGQGLQFLFEYFSETQRNKGNFPGRFSGRQFSNSRSEMNVSTLELGDSALYLCASSLRWDEQFFGPGTRLTVL.